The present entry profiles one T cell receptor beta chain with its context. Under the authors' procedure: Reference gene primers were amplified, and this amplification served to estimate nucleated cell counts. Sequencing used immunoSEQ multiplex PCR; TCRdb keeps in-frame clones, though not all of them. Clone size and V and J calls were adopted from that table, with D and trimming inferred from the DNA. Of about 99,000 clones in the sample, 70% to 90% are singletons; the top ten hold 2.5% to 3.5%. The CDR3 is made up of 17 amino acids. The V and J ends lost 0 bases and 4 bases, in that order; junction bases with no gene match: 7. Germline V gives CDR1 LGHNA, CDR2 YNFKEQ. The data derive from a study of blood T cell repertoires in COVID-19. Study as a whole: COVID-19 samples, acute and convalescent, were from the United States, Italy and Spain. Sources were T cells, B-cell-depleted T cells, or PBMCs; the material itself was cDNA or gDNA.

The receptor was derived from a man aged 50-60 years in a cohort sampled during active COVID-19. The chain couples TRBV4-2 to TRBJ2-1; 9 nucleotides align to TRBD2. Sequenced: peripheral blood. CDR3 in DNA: TGTGCCAGCAGCCAAGATAACAGCGGGGGGACATACAATGAGCAGTTCTTC. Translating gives CASSQDNSGGTYNEQFF.